The clone carrying this T cell receptor beta chain was seen more than once but under ten times. Its specificity is unknown. This record comes from a study of blood T cells in healthy people across ages. Study conclusions and caveats: Per million T cells, TCR beta diversity dropped about linearly as age rose. Fewer expanded clones and more diversity marked long-lived versus aged donors.

PCR was performed a second time for about 6 to 12 cycles using a sample-barcoded 5' primer and a J-beta primer mix. Each of the cDNA molecules was tagged by a template-switch adaptor with 12 random nucleotides. TCRdb used MiXCR to reprocess the 5' RACE reads, holding one entry per CDR3 protein. The profile shows about 1.5 million distinct CDR3 sequences, roughly two fifths of them singletons. The V gene lost 5 bases and the J gene lost 8 bases, with 15 bases spanning the gap. CDR1 and CDR2 from the germline V gene are SGHTA and FQGNSA. The CDR3 totals 13 residues. Caucasian individuals from Russia who were healthy and aged about 6 to 90 acted as donors.

The V gene is TRBV7-2, the J gene TRBJ1-2; no reliable D call. The sample consisted of blood. The clonotype comes from a woman between 18 and 29 years old in good health. The CDR3 DNA sequence: TGTGCCAGCAGCCAGCGGAGAGTGTCAGGCTACACCTTC. Its translation is CASSQRRVSGYTF.